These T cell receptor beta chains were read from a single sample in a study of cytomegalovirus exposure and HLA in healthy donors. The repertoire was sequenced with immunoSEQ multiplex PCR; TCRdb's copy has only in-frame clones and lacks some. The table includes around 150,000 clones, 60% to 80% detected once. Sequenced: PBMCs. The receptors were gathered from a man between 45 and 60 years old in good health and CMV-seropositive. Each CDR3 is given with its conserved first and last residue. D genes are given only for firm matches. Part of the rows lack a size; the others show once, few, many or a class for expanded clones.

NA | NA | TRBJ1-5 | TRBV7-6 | TGTGCCAGCAGCTTAGGTTCAGGGGCAGTCAATCAGCCCCAGCATTTT | CASSLGSGAVNQPQHF
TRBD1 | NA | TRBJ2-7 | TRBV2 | TGTGCCAGCAGGGACCGGGACAGGGCCTACGAGCAGTACTTC | CASRDRDRAYEQYF
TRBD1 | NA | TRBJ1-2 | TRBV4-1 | TGCGCCAGCAGCCAAGTTGGCCAGGGGGATTATGGCTACACCTTC | CASSQVGQGDYGYTF
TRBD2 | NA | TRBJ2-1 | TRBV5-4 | TGTGCCAGCAGCTCGATAGCGGGGGGTTACAATGAGCAGTTCTTC | CASSSIAGGYNEQFF
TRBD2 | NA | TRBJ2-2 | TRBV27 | TGTGCCAGCAGAGACTTTAGCGGGGCCACCGGGGAGCTGTTTTTT | CASRDFSGATGELFF
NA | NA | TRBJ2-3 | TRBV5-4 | TGTGCCAGCAGCTTGTGGGGAGGCCTCACAGATACGCAGTATTTT | CASSLWGGLTDTQYF
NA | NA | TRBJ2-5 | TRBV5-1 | TGCGCCAGCACCCGAGACAGACTCCAAGAGACCCAGTACTTC | CASTRDRLQETQYF
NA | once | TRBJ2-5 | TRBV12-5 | TGTGCTAGTGGCCGCTCAGGGGCTTTGATGGAGACCCAGTACTTC | CASGRSGALMETQYF
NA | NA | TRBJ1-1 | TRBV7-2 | TGTGCCAGCAGCTTAACGACGGGAGCTATGAACACTGAAGCTTTCTTT | CASSLTTGAMNTEAFF
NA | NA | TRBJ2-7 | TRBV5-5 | TGTGCCAGCAGCTCTCCCCGGGACACCCCTTCCTACGAGCAGTACTTC | CASSSPRDTPSYEQYF
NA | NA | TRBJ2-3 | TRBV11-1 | TGTGCCAGCAGCTTAATCCTAGCAACAGATACGCAGTATTTT | CASSLILATDTQYF
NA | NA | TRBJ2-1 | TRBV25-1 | TGTGCCAGCAGTGATTGGACTTACAATGAGCAGTTCTTC | CASSDWTYNEQFF
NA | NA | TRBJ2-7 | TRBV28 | TGTGCCAGCAGTTTACAGGCTTACGAGCAGTACTTC | CASSLQAYEQYF
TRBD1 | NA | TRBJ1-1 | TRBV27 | TGTGCCAGCAGCCGGGACAGAAGAGAAGCTTTCTTT | CASSRDRREAFF
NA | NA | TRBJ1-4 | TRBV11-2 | TGTGCCAGCAGCTTAAAGGGGGAATTTGATGAAAAACTGTTTTTT | CASSLKGEFDEKLFF
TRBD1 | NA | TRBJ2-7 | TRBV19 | TGTGCCAGTAAGAAAGGACAGGGAGGCGAGCAGTACTTC | CASKKGQGGEQYF
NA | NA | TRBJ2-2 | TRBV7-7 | TGTGCTAGCAGCTTAAAGTCAGGTGTTACCGGGGAGCTGTTTTTT | CASSLKSGVTGELFF
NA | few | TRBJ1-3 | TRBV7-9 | TGTGCCAGCAGCTTAGCTGGGCAGGGTGGAAACACCATATATTTT | CASSLAGQGGNTIYF
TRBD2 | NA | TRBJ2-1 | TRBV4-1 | TGCGCCAGCAGCGATCTAGCGGGGGGAAGGAATGAGCAGTTCTTC | CASSDLAGGRNEQFF
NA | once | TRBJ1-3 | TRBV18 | TGTGCCAGCTCACCGGGGGGTCCCTCTGGAAACACCATATATTTT | CASSPGGPSGNTIYF
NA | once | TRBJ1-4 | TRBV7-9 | TGTGCCAGCAGCTTAATAAGCGGGACGGCTGAAAAACTGTTTTTT | CASSLISGTAEKLFF
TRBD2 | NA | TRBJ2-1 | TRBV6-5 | TGTGCCAGCAGTTACTCGACTGCGGGGGGGCTCGTCTTCTTC | CASSYSTAGGLVFF
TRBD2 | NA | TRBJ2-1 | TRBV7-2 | TGTGCCAGCAGCTTAGCCCCAGCGGGGGGGCCAAGGGAGCAGTTCTTC | CASSLAPAGGPREQFF
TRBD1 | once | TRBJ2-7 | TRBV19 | TGTGCCAGTAGTATAGCGATATCGGGGACAGGACACTACGAGCAGTACTTC | CASSIAISGTGHYEQYF
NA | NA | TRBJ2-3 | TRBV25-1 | TGTGCCAGCAGTGAATATCTGTTTACGCAGTATTTT | CASSEYLFTQYF
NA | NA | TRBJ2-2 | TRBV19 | TGTGCCACCCCCTTGAACGATAGATATACGAACACCGGGGAGCTGTTTTTT | CATPLNDRYTNTGELFF
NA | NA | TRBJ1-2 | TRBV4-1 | TGCGCCAGCAGCCAAGAAACGGGTAACTATGGCTACACCTTC | CASSQETGNYGYTF
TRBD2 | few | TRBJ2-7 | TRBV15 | TGTGCCACCAGCAGAGAGCTAGCGGGGACTTTCTCCTACGAGCAGTACTTC | CATSRELAGTFSYEQYF
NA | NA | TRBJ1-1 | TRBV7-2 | TGTGCCAGCAACCGCATTAGGGGTGGCACTGAAGCTTTCTTT | CASNRIRGGTEAFF
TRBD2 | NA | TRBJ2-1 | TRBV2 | TGTGCCAGCAGTGACCCGACTAGCGGGGAGTTCTACAATGAGCAGTTCTTC | CASSDPTSGEFYNEQFF
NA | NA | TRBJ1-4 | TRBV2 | TGTGCCAGCCAAAAGGCGGGAGAAAAACTGTTTTTT | CASQKAGEKLFF
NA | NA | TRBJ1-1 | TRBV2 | TGTGCCAGCCGGGTAGGGGGTGACACTGAAGCTTTCTTT | CASRVGGDTEAFF
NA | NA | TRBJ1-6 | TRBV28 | TGTGCCAGCACCGACCCCCAGGGCACTATACGTTCACCCCTCCACTTT | CASTDPQGTIRSPLHF
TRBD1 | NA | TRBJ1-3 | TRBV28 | TGTGCCAGCAACAACAGGGGAACTGGAAACACCATATATTTT | CASNNRGTGNTIYF
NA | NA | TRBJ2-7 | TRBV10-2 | TGCGCCAGCAGTGTCTCCCCTTGGAGCTCCTACGAGCAGTACTTC | CASSVSPWSSYEQYF
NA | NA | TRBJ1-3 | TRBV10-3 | TGTGCCATCAGTGAGACAGGGCCATCGATCTCTGGAAACACCATATATTTT | CAISETGPSISGNTIYF
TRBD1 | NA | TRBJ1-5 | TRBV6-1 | TGTGCCAGCAGTGGACAGGGGGCGCGTGTTTATAGCAATCAGCCCCAGCATTTT | CASSGQGARVYSNQPQHF
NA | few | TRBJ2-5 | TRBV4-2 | TGTGCCAGCAGCCAAGATCCGGGTTCGAAAGAGACCCAGTACTTC | CASSQDPGSKETQYF
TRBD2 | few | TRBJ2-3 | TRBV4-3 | TGCGCCAGCAGCCAAGATCAAGGCTACTGGACTAGCGGGGGGGCAGATACGCAGTATTTT | CASSQDQGYWTSGGADTQYF
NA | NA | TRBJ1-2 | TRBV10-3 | TGTGCCATCAGCCCCAGAGGAAGTGGCTACACCTTC | CAISPRGSGYTF
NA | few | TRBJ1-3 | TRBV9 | TGTGCCAGCAGCCCGGGAAGGTGGGACTCTGGAAACACCATATATTTT | CASSPGRWDSGNTIYF
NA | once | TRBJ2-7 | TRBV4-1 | TGCGCCAGCAGCCAAGTGGGCGACGGTCCCTACGAGCAGTACTTC | CASSQVGDGPYEQYF
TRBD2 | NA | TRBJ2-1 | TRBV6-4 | TGTGCCAGCAGTGCCCGAATAGGGACTAGCAGTGAGCAGTTCTTC | CASSARIGTSSEQFF
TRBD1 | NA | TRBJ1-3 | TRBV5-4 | TGTGCCAGCAGCAGACAGGGGGCAGGCGGAAACACCATATATTTT | CASSRQGAGGNTIYF
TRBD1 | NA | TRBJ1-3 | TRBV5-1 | TGCGCCAGCAGCCCCGGGACAGGGGGCGGCTCTGGAAACACCATATATTTT | CASSPGTGGGSGNTIYF
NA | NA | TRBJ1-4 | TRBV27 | TGTGCCAGCACCCCTCGGGGTACAACTAATGAAAAACTGTTTTTT | CASTPRGTTNEKLFF
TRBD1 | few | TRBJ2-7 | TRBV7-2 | TGTGCCAGCAGCTCGAACCCGGGACAGGCCTACGAGCAGTACTTC | CASSSNPGQAYEQYF
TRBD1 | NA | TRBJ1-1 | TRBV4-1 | TGCGCCAGCAGCGAACAACAGGGGACTGAAGCTTTCTTT | CASSEQQGTEAFF
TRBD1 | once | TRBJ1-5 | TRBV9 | TGTGCCAGCGGATACAGGGGTACGGGCAATCAGCCCCAGCATTTT | CASGYRGTGNQPQHF
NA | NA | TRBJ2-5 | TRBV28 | TGTGCCAGCAGTTTGGGCGAGACCCAGTACTTC | CASSLGETQYF
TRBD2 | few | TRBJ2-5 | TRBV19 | TGTGCCAGTAGTATAGACGGACTAGCGACACAAGAGACCCAGTACTTC | CASSIDGLATQETQYF
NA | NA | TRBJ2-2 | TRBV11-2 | TGTGCCAGCAGCACCCACCCGGGTAGCGGGGAGCTGTTTTTT | CASSTHPGSGELFF